The rows below give T cell receptor beta chains drawn from one sample of a study of T-cell reconstitution after alpha-beta-depleted transplantation in children. Via MiXCR, TCRdb re-called the PCR reads, giving one row per CDR3 protein. The profile shows fewer than 550,000 distinct CDR3 sequences, roughly 17% of them singletons. The sequences come from PBMCs, mostly from graft donor cells, collected 360 days after TCRalphabeta/CD19-depleted stem cell transplant. These receptors came from a boy under two years old who had a stem cell transplant for Wiskott-Aldrich syndrome, so the T cells may come from the graft donor. Both conserved end residues are part of each CDR3. A D gene is named only where the DNA matches it firmly. Clone size appears in some rows only: once, few, many, or a class for an expanded clone.

V gene,clone size,J gene,D gene,CDR3 protein,CDR3 DNA
TRBV7-9,-,TRBJ2-2,TRBD1,CASSPQTGWAGELFF,TGTGCCAGCAGCCCCCAGACAGGGTGGGCCGGGGAGCTGTTTTTT
TRBV6-5,many,TRBJ2-7,-,CASSYSRLGTNYEQYF,TGTGCCAGCAGTTACTCGAGGTTAGGGACCAACTACGAGCAGTACTTC
TRBV12-3/TRBV12-4,few,TRBJ2-7,-,CASSFGQFEYF,TGTGCCAGCAGTTTTGGACAGTTCGAGTACTTC
TRBV6-1,few,TRBJ2-2,TRBD1,CASSPTGVQASNTGELFF,TGTGCCAGCAGCCCGACAGGGGTGCAAGCATCGAACACCGGGGAGCTGTTTTTT
TRBV5-6,-,TRBJ2-2,-,CASSSPIGQNTGELFF,TGTGCCAGCAGCTCTCCGATAGGGCAGAACACCGGGGAGCTGTTTTTT
TRBV7-2,once,TRBJ2-1,TRBD2,CASSLVSGRPFDEQFF,TGTGCCAGCAGCTTAGTTAGCGGGAGGCCCTTCGATGAGCAGTTCTTC
TRBV3-1,few,TRBJ2-7,-,CASSQGNVAYEQYF,TGTGCCAGCAGCCAAGGTAACGTAGCCTACGAGCAGTACTTC
TRBV28,-,TRBJ1-1,TRBD1,CASIRQGPPANTEAFF,TGTGCCAGCATCCGACAGGGACCACCGGCGAACACTGAAGCTTTCTTT
TRBV4-1,few,TRBJ1-5,-,CASSRLPYQPQHF,TGCGCCAGCAGCCGACTGCCTTATCAGCCCCAGCATTTT
TRBV20-1,-,TRBJ2-3,TRBD1,CSAPGQISTDTQYF,TGCAGTGCTCCGGGACAGATAAGCACAGATACGCAGTATTTT
TRBV20-1,-,TRBJ2-1,-,CSARQGSPYNEQFF,TGCAGTGCTAGACAGGGATCCCCGTACAATGAGCAGTTCTTC
TRBV7-9,-,TRBJ2-7,TRBD1,CASSLDWQGADYEQYF,TGTGCCAGCAGCTTAGATTGGCAGGGGGCGGACTACGAGCAGTACTTC
TRBV12-3/TRBV12-4,-,TRBJ2-3,TRBD2,CASSSGLAGTFTDTQYF,TGTGCCAGCAGCTCCGGACTAGCGGGGACTTTCACAGATACGCAGTATTTT
TRBV3-1,many,TRBJ2-7,-,CASSQGRNEQYF,TGTGCCAGCAGCCAAGGCCGGAACGAGCAGTACTTC
TRBV7-2,many,TRBJ2-2,TRBD2,CASSLAQSGRAELFF,TGTGCCAGCAGCTTAGCGCAGAGCGGGAGGGCGGAGCTGTTTTTT
TRBV28,few,TRBJ1-4,TRBD1,CASSFQGAGEKLFF,TGTGCCAGCAGTTTCCAGGGGGCGGGTGAAAAACTGTTTTTT
TRBV5-1,-,TRBJ2-3,-,CASRTRRGDTQYF,TGCGCCAGCAGGACCCGAAGGGGAGATACGCAGTATTTT
TRBV10-3,many,TRBJ1-4,-,CAIGGPQDNEKLFF,TGTGCCATCGGCGGACCTCAGGATAATGAAAAACTGTTTTTT
TRBV20-1,-,TRBJ2-7,TRBD2,CSARDRSGSDEQYF,TGCAGTGCTAGAGATCGAAGCGGGAGCGACGAGCAGTACTTC
TRBV12-3/TRBV12-4,few,TRBJ2-3,TRBD1,CASSLTLQGAGTDTQYF,TGTGCCAGCAGTTTAACCCTACAGGGGGCCGGTACAGATACGCAGTATTTT
TRBV2,-,TRBJ2-7,-,CASNEGREQYF,TGTGCCAGCAATGAGGGGCGAGAGCAGTACTTC
TRBV5-4,-,TRBJ2-2,-,CASSWAGDRTGELFF,TGTGCCAGCAGCTGGGCGGGGGACAGGACCGGGGAGCTGTTTTTT
TRBV29-1,-,TRBJ2-4,-,CSFRGARDIQYF,TGCAGCTTTAGGGGGGCCCGGGACATTCAGTACTTC
TRBV24-1,-,TRBJ2-5,-,CATGYGETQYF,TGTGCCACCGGTTACGGAGAGACCCAGTACTTC
TRBV12-3/TRBV12-4,few,TRBJ2-1,-,CASSLGCDAAYSYNEQFF,TGTGCCAGCAGTTTGGGATGCGACGCCGCCTATTCCTACAATGAGCAGTTCTTC
TRBV12-3/TRBV12-4,many,TRBJ1-1,TRBD1,CASSSQGYTEAFF,TGTGCCAGCAGTTCACAGGGGTACACTGAAGCTTTCTTT
TRBV7-9,few,TRBJ2-5,TRBD2,CASSQGLAGGWEETQYF,TGTGCCAGCAGCCAAGGACTAGCGGGAGGCTGGGAAGAGACCCAGTACTTC
TRBV5-1,-,TRBJ2-1,-,CASSFALSSYNEQFF,TGCGCCAGCAGCTTCGCATTGAGCTCCTACAATGAGCAGTTCTTC
TRBV7-9,few,TRBJ1-4,-,CASSSPRTTGPNEKLFF,TGTGCCAGCAGCTCCCCAAGGACAACAGGGCCTAATGAAAAACTGTTTTTT
TRBV29-1,-,TRBJ2-2,-,CSVDSWNTGELFF,TGCAGCGTTGACTCCTGGAACACCGGGGAGCTGTTTTTT
TRBV20-1,-,TRBJ2-6,TRBD1,CSAMDRDSGSGANVLTF,TGCAGTGCCATGGACAGGGATTCGGGCTCTGGGGCCAACGTCCTGACTTTC
TRBV7-9,-,TRBJ2-5,TRBD2,CASSWRLAGGSETQYF,TGTGCCAGCAGCTGGAGACTAGCGGGGGGTTCAGAGACCCAGTACTTC
TRBV12-3/TRBV12-4,many,TRBJ2-3,-,CASSESDTQYF,TGTGCCAGCAGTGAGTCAGATACGCAGTATTTT
TRBV7-9,few,TRBJ2-1,TRBD2,CASSPSGSHNEQFF,TGTGCCAGCAGCCCCAGCGGGAGTCACAATGAGCAGTTCTTC
TRBV10-3,-,TRBJ2-5,TRBD1,CAISQGAVDQETQYF,TGTGCCATCAGTCAGGGGGCGGTCGACCAAGAGACCCAGTACTTC
TRBV7-9,-,TRBJ2-1,TRBD1,CASSSMDRDGNQQFF,TGTGCCAGCAGCTCAATGGACAGGGACGGCAATCAGCAGTTCTTC
TRBV12-3/TRBV12-4,few,TRBJ1-2,-,CASSLQGKAYGYTF,TGTGCCAGCAGTTTACAGGGGAAGGCCTATGGCTACACCTTC
TRBV7-2,-,TRBJ2-5,TRBD2,CASSLSSGTGGETQYF,TGTGCCAGCAGCTTGTCTAGCGGGACCGGTGGGGAGACCCAGTACTTC
TRBV5-1,-,TRBJ2-3,-,CASSWVVATDTQYF,TGCGCCAGCAGCTGGGTGGTGGCCACAGATACGCAGTATTTT
TRBV20-1,-,TRBJ2-2,-,CSARDPDFSGELFF,TGCAGTGCTAGAGATCCGGACTTCTCCGGGGAGCTGTTTTTT
TRBV7-9,-,TRBJ2-1,-,CASSLGGTGNEQFF,TGTGCCAGCAGCTTGGGTGGGACGGGCAATGAGCAGTTCTTC
TRBV4-3,-,TRBJ2-7,TRBD2,CASSQASGSRYEQYF,TGCGCCAGCAGCCAAGCGAGCGGGAGCCGATACGAGCAGTACTTC
TRBV20-1,-,TRBJ2-7,TRBD1,CSARVFPPTGARPGEQYF,TGCAGTGCTAGAGTTTTCCCCCCTACAGGGGCCAGACCTGGGGAGCAGTACTTC
TRBV7-9,few,TRBJ2-5,TRBD2,CATGLGSETQYF,TGTGCCACCGGACTAGGGTCAGAGACCCAGTACTTC
TRBV10-3,-,TRBJ2-2,TRBD1,CAISESTRQGPNTGELFF,TGTGCCATCAGTGAGTCGACCCGACAGGGGCCGAACACCGGGGAGCTGTTTTTT
TRBV29-1,once,TRBJ2-7,-,CSAQGLTTYEQYF,TGCAGCGCCCAAGGTCTTACTACCTACGAGCAGTACTTC
TRBV11-3,-,TRBJ2-7,TRBD2,CASSARTSGTTYEQYF,TGTGCCAGCAGCGCCCGGACTAGCGGGACGACCTACGAGCAGTACTTC